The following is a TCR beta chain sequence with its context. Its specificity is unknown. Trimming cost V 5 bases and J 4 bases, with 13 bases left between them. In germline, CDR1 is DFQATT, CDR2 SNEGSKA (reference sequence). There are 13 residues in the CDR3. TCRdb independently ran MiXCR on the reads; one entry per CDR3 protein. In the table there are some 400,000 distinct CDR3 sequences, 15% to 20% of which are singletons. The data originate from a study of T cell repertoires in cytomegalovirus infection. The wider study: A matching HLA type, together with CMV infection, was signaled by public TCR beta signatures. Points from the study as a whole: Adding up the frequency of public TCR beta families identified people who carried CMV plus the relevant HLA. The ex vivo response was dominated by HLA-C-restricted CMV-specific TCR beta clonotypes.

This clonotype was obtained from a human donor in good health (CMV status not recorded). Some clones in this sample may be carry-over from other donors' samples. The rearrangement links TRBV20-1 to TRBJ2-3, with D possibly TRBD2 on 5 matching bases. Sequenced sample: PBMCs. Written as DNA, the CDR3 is TGCAGTGCTCCCCCAGGAGGAGCAGATACGCAGTATTTT. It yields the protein CSAPPGGADTQYF.